The 22 T cell receptor beta chains below all came from one sample that was sequenced in a study of cytomegalovirus exposure and HLA in healthy donors. The study ran its PCR with 60 Vbeta and 13 Jbeta primers. This table comes from immunoSEQ multiplex PCR, and its TCRdb copy is limited to in-frame clones, with some not included. This table holds 90,000 to 100,000 clones, around 73% found once. The sequenced material came from PBMCs. The receptors were sampled from a female donor in good health and CMV-seronegative.

The chain joins TRBV29-1 to TRBJ1-2; 8 nucleotides match TRBD1. The CDR3 is 13 residues long. Germline V gene sequence: CDR1 SQVTM, CDR2 ANQGSEA. Losses at the gene ends were 3 bases for V and 2 bases for J; bases not matched to a gene: 2. This CDR3 reads CSVETGANYGYTF. CDR3 bases: TGCAGCGTTGAGACAGGGGCGAACTATGGCTACACCTTC.

The table lists this clone with a few counts. The chain uses TRBV5-4 and TRBJ2-3; D gene ambiguous. V lost 5 bases and J 0 bases, leaving 4 bases between the germline ends. The CDR3 has 12 residues. The germline V gene encodes CDR1 SGHNT and CDR2 YYREEE (reference sequence). CDR3 bases: TGTGCCAGCAGTACAAGCACAGATACGCAGTATTTT. Translation gives CASSTSTDTQYF. The full variable domain, with the rest looked up from reference TRBV5-4 and TRBJ2-3, is ETGVTQSPTHLIKTRGQQVTLRCSSQSGHNTVSWYQQALGQGPQFIFQYYREEENGRGNFPPRFSGLQFPNYSSELNVNALELDDSALYLCASSTSTDTQYFGPGTRLTVL.

V and J are TRBV15 and TRBJ1-1, with 8 nucleotides matching TRBD1. The CDR3 contains 17 residues. J gave up 1 base and V 0 bases, and 7 bases lay outside the gene matches. In germline, CDR1 is LNHNV, CDR2 YYDKDF (reference sequence). The chain's CDR3 is CATSRDMDRAQNTEAFF. The CDR3 nucleotides are TGTGCCACCAGCAGAGATATGGACAGGGCCCAGAACACTGAAGCTTTCTTT.

V and J are TRBV10-3 and TRBJ2-2; 7 nucleotides align to TRBD2. The CDR3 is 17 residues long. Germline V gene data show CDR1 as ENHRY and CDR2 as SYGVKD. V shed 0 bases and J 0 bases; nucleotides not matched to a gene: 4. This CDR3 is CAISESTSQTNTGELFF. The CDR3 DNA reads TGTGCCATCAGTGAGTCGACTAGCCAAACGAACACCGGGGAGCTGTTTTTT.

J is TRBJ2-3 and V is TRBV29-1; 8 nucleotides agree with TRBD2. V trimming: 8 bases; J trimming: 2 bases; junction bases outside the gene matches: 6. Germline CDR1 is SQVTM and CDR2 is ANQGSEA. The CDR3 has 13 amino acids. CDR3 residues: CSPLAGYTDTQYF. In nucleotides, the CDR3 is TGCAGCCCTCTAGCGGGCTACACAGATACGCAGTATTTT.

The chain employs TRBV6-5 and TRBJ1-3; unclear D gene. There are 15 residues in the CDR3. The V end lost 0 bases, the J end lost 4 bases, and 10 bases lay between the germline ends. Per germline, CDR1 MNHEY and CDR2 SVGAGI. The CDR3 DNA sequence: TGTGCCAGCAGTTACTCCGCGCCTGAAGGAAACACCATATATTTT. Its translation is CASSYSAPEGNTIYF.

The chain's CDR3 is CASSQTSGADEQYF. Written as DNA, the CDR3 is TGTGCCAGCAGCCAAACTAGCGGGGCCGACGAGCAGTACTTC. The V call is TRBV4-2, the J call TRBJ2-7; 10 positions match TRBD2. The length of the CDR3 is 14 residues. Germline loops: CDR1 LGHNA, CDR2 YNFKEQ. Trimming took 2 bases from V and 5 from J; bases not matched to a gene: 3.

V and J are TRBV6-5 and TRBJ2-7; 9 nucleotides align to TRBD1. The CDR3 has 14 residues. CDR1 is MNHEY, CDR2 SVGAGI, per germline. V dropped 8 bases and J dropped 2; count of bases not matched to a gene: 7. The CDR3 here is CASGPRQGAYEQYF. The CDR3 nucleotides are TGTGCCAGCGGCCCTAGACAGGGGGCCTACGAGCAGTACTTC.

This clone has just a few counts. The chain couples TRBV6-4 to TRBJ2-1; TRBD1 matches at 8 bases. There are 15 residues in the CDR3. Trimming at V came to 3 bases and at J to 3 bases, leaving 4 bases not matched to a gene. Germline V gene sequence: CDR1 MRHNA, CDR2 SNTAGT. The CDR3 is CASSEGTGNYNEQFF. DNA of the CDR3: TGTGCCAGCAGTGAAGGGACAGGCAACTACAATGAGCAGTTCTTC.

This clone has a handful of counts. The rearrangement uses TRBV4-3 and TRBJ2-6, with TRBD2 matching 7 bases. Per germline, CDR1 LGHNA and CDR2 YSLEER. The CDR3 loop spans 15 amino acids. V was clipped by 3 bases and J by 6 bases; unmatched bases: 5. The chain's CDR3 is CASSQQAGEANVLTF. The CDR3 bases are TGCGCCAGCAGCCAGCAGGCGGGAGAGGCCAACGTCCTGACTTTC.

V and J are TRBV6-4 and TRBJ2-2, with 7 bases matching TRBD1. V lost 3 bases, J lost 4 bases, and 2 bases stayed unmatched. Germline loops: CDR1 MRHNA, CDR2 SNTAGT. The CDR3 has 14 amino acids. The CDR3 here is CASSDKGATGELFF. CDR3 nucleotides: TGTGCCAGCAGTGATAAGGGGGCCACCGGGGAGCTGTTTTTT.

This clone has more than one count but fewer than ten. This chain connects TRBV6-4 to TRBJ2-7; TRBD1 matches 11 bases. Germline values: CDR1 MRHNA, CDR2 SNTAGT. The CDR3 extends over 16 amino acids. J was trimmed by 2 bases and V by 3 bases; bases with no gene match: 6. The CDR3 is CASSEIPGQGAYEQYF. The DNA of the CDR3 is TGTGCCAGCAGTGAAATTCCGGGACAGGGGGCCTACGAGCAGTACTTC.

A few counts support this clone. The chain joins TRBV9 to TRBJ1-5; 8 bases match TRBD1. Germline values: CDR1 SGDLS, CDR2 YYNGEE. After removal of 0 bases from V and 7 bases from J, the junction contained 6 bases not matched to a gene. The CDR3 length is 15 residues. CDR3 region: CASSVGQGAWQPQHF. Written as DNA, the CDR3 is TGTGCCAGCAGCGTAGGGCAGGGGGCCTGGCAGCCCCAGCATTTT. The variable domain in full, completed from reference TRBV9 and TRBJ1-5, reads DSGVTQTPKHLITATGQRVTLRCSPRSGDLSVYWYQQSLDQGLQFLIQYYNGEERAKGNILERFSAQQFPDLHSELNLSSLELGDSALYFCASSVGQGAWQPQHFGDGTRLSIL.

This clone was seen once. The V and J genes are TRBV27 and TRBJ1-2; 7 bases are a match to TRBD1. The V segment lost 6 bases and the J segment 8 bases; nucleotides outside the gene matches: 6. The germline V gene has CDR1 MNHEY and CDR2 SMNVEV (reference sequence). CDR3 length: 12 amino acids. This chain's CDR3 is CASRDRWGGYTF. The CDR3 coding sequence is TGTGCCAGCAGGGACAGGTGGGGGGGCTACACCTTC.

V is TRBV19 and J is TRBJ1-1; TRBD1 is a possible D gene (6 bases). Looked up from germline, CDR1 is LNHDA and CDR2 is SQIVND (reference sequence). Trimming stripped 5 bases from V and 0 bases from J, with 10 bases between. The CDR3 extends over 14 amino acids. CDR3 sequence reads: CASSATGMNTEAFF. The CDR3 DNA sequence: TGTGCCAGTAGTGCTACAGGGATGAACACTGAAGCTTTCTTT.

The V call is TRBV5-1, the J call TRBJ1-2, with 12 bases that match TRBD1. Looked up from germline, CDR1 is SGHRS and CDR2 is YFSETQ. The V segment lost 3 bases and the J segment 6 bases; nucleotides outside the gene matches: 6. This CDR3 is 15 amino acids long. CDR3 region: CASSSPGQGAHGYTF. For the CDR3, the DNA is TGCGCCAGCAGCTCACCGGGACAGGGGGCGCATGGCTACACCTTC.

V is TRBV14 and J is TRBJ2-7; TRBD1 matches 9 bases. In germline, CDR1 is SGHDN, CDR2 FVKESK. V was pared by 0 bases and J by 2 bases, with 8 bases of the junction left unmatched. This CDR3 is 17 amino acids long. As DNA, the CDR3 is TGTGCCAGCAGCCAAGAGCTAAGTTGGACAGGGGCCTACGAGCAGTACTTC. The encoded protein is CASSQELSWTGAYEQYF.

The J gene is TRBJ2-2, the V gene TRBV5-5; D possibly corresponds to TRBD2 (6 bases). Germline values: CDR1 SGHKS, CDR2 YYEKEE (reference sequence). This CDR3 has 15 residues. V was pared by 1 base and J by 5 bases, with 12 bases between. The CDR3 region has the DNA TGTGCCAGCAGCTTGCTAGCGCAGCAAACCGGGGAGCTGTTTTTT. Translation gives CASSLLAQQTGELFF.

This clone was observed a handful of times. The J gene is TRBJ2-4, the V gene TRBV19, with D maybe TRBD2 (6 bases). The CDR3 has 14 amino acids. V was pared by 3 bases and J by 7 bases, with 13 bases between. Germline values: CDR1 LNHDA, CDR2 SQIVND (reference sequence). The CDR3 region is CASSISGGWNIQYF. The CDR3 coding sequence is TGTGCCAGTAGTATTTCCGGGGGTTGGAACATTCAGTACTTC.

This clone appeared a few times. The chain couples TRBV7-2 to TRBJ1-4; the D is unclear. V was pared by 3 bases and J by 5 bases, with 10 bases between. Germline V gives CDR1 SGHTA, CDR2 FQGNSA. The CDR3 loop spans 14 amino acids. The CDR3 reads CASSFMAGNEKLFF. The CDR3 DNA reads as TGTGCCAGCAGCTTTATGGCGGGAAATGAAAAACTGTTTTTT.

V is TRBV5-1 and J is TRBJ1-3; D perhaps matches TRBD1 (5 bases). With 4 bases removed from V and 0 bases from J, the gap between germline ends came to 14 bases. The CDR3 is 16 residues long. CDR1 SGHRS and CDR2 YFSETQ come from the germline V gene. The CDR3 sequence is CASSPDGGSSGNTIYF. The CDR3 region has the DNA TGCGCCAGCAGCCCGGACGGGGGTAGCTCTGGAAACACCATATATTTT.

The CDR3 DNA is TGTGCCAGCAGCCCCTGGACAGGGGGCAGTGAAAAACTGTTTTTT. Translating it yields CASSPWTGGSEKLFF. J is TRBJ1-4 and V is TRBV13, with 11 bases identical to TRBD1. CDR1 PRHDT and CDR2 FYEKMQ come from the germline V gene (reference sequence). CDR3 size: 15 residues. Losses at the gene ends were 5 bases for V and 7 bases for J; bases not matched to a gene: 6.